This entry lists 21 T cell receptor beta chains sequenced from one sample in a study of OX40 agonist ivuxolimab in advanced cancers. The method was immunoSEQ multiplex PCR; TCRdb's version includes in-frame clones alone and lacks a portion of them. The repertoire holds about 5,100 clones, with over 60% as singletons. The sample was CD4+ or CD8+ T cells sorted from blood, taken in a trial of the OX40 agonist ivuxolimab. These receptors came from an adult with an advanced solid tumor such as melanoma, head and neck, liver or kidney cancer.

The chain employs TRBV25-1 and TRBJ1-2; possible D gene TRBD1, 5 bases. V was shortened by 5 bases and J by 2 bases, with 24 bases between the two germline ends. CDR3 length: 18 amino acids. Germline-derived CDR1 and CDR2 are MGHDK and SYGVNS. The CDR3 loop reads CASSPHQGVVQKNYGYTF. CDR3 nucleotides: TGTGCCAGCAGTCCCCATCAGGGAGTAGTTCAAAAAAACTATGGCTACACCTTC.

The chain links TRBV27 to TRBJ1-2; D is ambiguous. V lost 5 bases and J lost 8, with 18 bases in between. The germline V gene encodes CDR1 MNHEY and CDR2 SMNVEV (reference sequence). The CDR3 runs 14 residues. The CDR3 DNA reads TGTGCCAGCAGTCCATCTCCCGGGAGGCTGGGCTACACCTTC. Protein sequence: CASSPSPGRLGYTF.

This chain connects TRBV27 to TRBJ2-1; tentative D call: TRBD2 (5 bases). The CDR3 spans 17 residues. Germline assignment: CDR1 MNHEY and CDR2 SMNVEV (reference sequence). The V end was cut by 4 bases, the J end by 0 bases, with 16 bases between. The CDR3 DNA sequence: TGTGCCAGCAGTTCTGTGGGCCCGGGGAGCTCCTACAATGAGCAGTTCTTC. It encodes CASSSVGPGSSYNEQFF.

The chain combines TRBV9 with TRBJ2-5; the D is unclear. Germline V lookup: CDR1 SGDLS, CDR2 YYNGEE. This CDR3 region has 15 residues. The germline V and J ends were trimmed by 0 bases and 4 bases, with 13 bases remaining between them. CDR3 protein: CASSVGLGSLETQYF. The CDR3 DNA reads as TGTGCCAGCAGCGTAGGTTTAGGGTCGTTAGAGACCCAGTACTTC.

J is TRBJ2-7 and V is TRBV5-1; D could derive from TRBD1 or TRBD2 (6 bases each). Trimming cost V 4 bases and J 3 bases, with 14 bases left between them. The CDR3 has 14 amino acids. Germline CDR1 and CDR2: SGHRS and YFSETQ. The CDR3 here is CASSEVGGSYEQYF. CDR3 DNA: TGCGCCAGCAGCGAGGTAGGGGGGAGCTACGAGCAGTACTTC.

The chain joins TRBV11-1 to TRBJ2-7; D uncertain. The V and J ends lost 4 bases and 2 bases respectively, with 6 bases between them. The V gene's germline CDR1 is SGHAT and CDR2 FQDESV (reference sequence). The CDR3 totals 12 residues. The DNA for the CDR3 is TGTGCCAGCAGCTCCATGGCCTACGAGCAGTACTTC. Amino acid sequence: CASSSMAYEQYF.

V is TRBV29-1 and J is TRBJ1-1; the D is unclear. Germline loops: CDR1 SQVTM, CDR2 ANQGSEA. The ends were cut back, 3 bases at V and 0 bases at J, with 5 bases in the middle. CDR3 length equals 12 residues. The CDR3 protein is CSVDQLNTEAFF. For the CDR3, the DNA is TGCAGCGTTGATCAGTTGAACACTGAAGCTTTCTTT.

CDR3 nucleotides: TGTGCCAGCAGCGGGAGGGCAGATCCCGTCGGGGATAGGGAAAAACTGTTTTTT. Translated, it gives CASSGRADPVGDREKLFF. V and J are TRBV5-6 and TRBJ1-4; D gene ambiguous. The CDR3 length is 18 residues. Germline CDR1 and CDR2: SGHDT and YYEEEE. With 4 bases removed from V and 8 bases from J, the gap between germline ends came to 27 bases.

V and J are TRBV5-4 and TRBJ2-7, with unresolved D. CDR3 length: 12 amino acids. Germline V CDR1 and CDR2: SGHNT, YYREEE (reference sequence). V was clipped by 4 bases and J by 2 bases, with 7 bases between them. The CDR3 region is CASSVSAYEQYF. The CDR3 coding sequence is TGTGCCAGCAGCGTCAGCGCCTACGAGCAGTACTTC.

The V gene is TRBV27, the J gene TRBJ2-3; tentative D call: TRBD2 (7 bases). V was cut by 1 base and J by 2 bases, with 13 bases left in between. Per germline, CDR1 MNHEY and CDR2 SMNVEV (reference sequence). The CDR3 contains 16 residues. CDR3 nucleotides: TGTGCCAGCAGTTTATTTGTCGGGGGGCCCACAGATACGCAGTATTTT. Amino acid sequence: CASSLFVGGPTDTQYF.

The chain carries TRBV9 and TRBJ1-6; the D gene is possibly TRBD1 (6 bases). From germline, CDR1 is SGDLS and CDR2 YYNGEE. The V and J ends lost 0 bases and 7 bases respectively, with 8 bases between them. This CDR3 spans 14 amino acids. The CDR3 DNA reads TGTGCCAGCAGCGTAGACAGGGCAAATTCACCCCTCCACTTT. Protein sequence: CASSVDRANSPLHF.

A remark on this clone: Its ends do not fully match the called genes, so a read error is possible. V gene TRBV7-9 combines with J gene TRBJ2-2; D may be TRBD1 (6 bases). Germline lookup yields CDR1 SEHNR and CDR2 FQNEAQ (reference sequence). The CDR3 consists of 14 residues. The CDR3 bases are TGCGCCAGCAGCCAAATACAGGGCGCCGGGGAGCTGTTTTTT. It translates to CASSQIQGAGELFF. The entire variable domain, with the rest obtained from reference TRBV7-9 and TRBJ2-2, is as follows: DTGVSQNPRHKITKRGQNVTFRCDPISEHNRLYWYRQTLGQGPEFLTYFQNEAQLEKSRLLSDRFSAERPKGSFSTLEIQRTEQGDSAMYLCASSQIQGAGELFFGEGSRLTVL.

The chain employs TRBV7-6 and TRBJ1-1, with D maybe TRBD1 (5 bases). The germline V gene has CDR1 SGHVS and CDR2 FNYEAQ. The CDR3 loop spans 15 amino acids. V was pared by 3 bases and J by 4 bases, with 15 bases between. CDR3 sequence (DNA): TGTGCCAGCAGCTTCCCGCGGGGGGAAGGCACTGAAGCTTTCTTT. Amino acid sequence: CASSFPRGEGTEAFF.

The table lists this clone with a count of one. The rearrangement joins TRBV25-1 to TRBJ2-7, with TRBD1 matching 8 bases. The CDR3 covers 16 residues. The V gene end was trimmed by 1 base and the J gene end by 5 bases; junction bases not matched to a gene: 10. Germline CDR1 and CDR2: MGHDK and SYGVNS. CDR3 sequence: CASSESQGAARHEQYF. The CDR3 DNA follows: TGTGCCAGCAGTGAATCCCAGGGGGCGGCGCGCCACGAGCAGTACTTC.

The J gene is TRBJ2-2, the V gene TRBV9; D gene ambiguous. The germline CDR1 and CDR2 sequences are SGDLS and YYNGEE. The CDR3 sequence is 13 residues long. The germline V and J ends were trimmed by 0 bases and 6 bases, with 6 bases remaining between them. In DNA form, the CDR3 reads TGTGCCAGCAGCGTAGCTGGACCCGGGGAGCTGTTTTTT. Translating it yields CASSVAGPGELFF. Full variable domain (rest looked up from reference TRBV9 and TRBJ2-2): DSGVTQTPKHLITATGQRVTLRCSPRSGDLSVYWYQQSLDQGLQFLIQYYNGEERAKGNILERFSAQQFPDLHSELNLSSLELGDSALYFCASSVAGPGELFFGEGSRLTVL.

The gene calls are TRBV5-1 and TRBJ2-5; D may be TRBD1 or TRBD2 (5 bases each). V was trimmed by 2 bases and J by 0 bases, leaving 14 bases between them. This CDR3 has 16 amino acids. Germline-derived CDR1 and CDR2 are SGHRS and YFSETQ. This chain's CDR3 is CASSLFGGRYQETQYF. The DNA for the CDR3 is TGCGCCAGCAGCTTATTTGGGGGACGATACCAAGAGACCCAGTACTTC.

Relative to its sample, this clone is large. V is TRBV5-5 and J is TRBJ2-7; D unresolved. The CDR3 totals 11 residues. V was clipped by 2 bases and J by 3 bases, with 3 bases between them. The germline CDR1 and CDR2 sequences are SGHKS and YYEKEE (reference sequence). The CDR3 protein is CASSFDYEQYF. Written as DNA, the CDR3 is TGTGCCAGCAGCTTCGACTACGAGCAGTACTTC.

This CDR3 reads CASSPWTDGYTF. CDR3 bases: TGTGCCAGCAGCCCTTGGACGGATGGCTACACCTTC. The chain has TRBV9 and TRBJ1-2; D is unresolved. Looked up from germline, CDR1 is SGDLS and CDR2 is YYNGEE. The CDR3 has 12 amino acids. The V and J ends lost 4 bases and 6 bases respectively, with 10 bases between them.

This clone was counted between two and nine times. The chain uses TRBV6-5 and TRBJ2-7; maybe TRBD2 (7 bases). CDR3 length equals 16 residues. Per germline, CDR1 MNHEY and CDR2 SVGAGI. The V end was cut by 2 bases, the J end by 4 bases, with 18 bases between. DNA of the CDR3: TGTGCCAGCAGTTACACAAGTTTCAGGGGAGGGTACGAGCAGTACTTC. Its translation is CASSYTSFRGGYEQYF.

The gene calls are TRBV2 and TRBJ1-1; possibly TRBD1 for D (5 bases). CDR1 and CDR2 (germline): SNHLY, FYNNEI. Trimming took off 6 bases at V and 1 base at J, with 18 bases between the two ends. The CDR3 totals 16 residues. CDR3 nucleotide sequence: TGTGCCAGCAGAGCCTTCACCGGGACGGGGAACACTGAAGCTTTCTTT. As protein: CASRAFTGTGNTEAFF.

The CDR3: CASSISPIPPSSYEQYF. The CDR3 DNA is TGTGCCAGTAGTATATCGCCGATCCCACCGTCCTCCTACGAGCAGTACTTC. The J gene is TRBJ2-7, the V gene TRBV19; D ambiguous. V lost 2 bases, J lost 0 bases, and 17 bases lay in between. Germline V lookup: CDR1 LNHDA, CDR2 SQIVND (reference sequence). The CDR3 runs to 17 residues.